This T cell receptor (beta chain) was recorded in a study of shared clonotypes between healthy human individuals. In the study's own analysis: In the immunoSEQ data, sequences were junction-only and lacked quality scores, so filtering differed. The assay was immunoSEQ multiplex PCR, and TCRdb's table has in-frame clones only and misses some. That table supplies the V and J calls and clone size; D and trimming were determined from the DNA. Here the sample spans roughly 1.4 million clones, around 98.5% being singletons. Naive CD4+ cells were CD45RA-selected; the remaining cells were memory. CDR3 length: 12 residues. The germline V gene has CDR1 KGHSH and CDR2 LQKENI. V lost 5 bases and J 3 bases, leaving 8 bases between the germline ends. This clone occurred once.

The chain couples TRBV18 to TRBJ2-7; D gene ambiguous. This sequence originates from a man aged 30 to 39 in good health. Sequenced sample: naive CD4+ T cells sorted from blood. Subset specified: CD45RA+ positively selected. Here the CDR3 DNA reads TGTGCCAGCTCAGAGGTTTTCTACGAGCAGTACTTC. Translating it yields CASSEVFYEQYF.